The sequence of this T cell receptor (beta chain) was determined in a study of Graves' ophthalmopathy and Graves' hyperthyroidism (dated by TCRdb to 2016 to 2018). Notes on the research overall: Hyperthyroidism was considered stable if no progression to ophthalmopathy occurred within 18 months of follow-up. Following sample collection, hyperthyroidism patients were given methimazole at a starting dose of 30 mg daily, and ophthalmopathy patients were given high-dose intravenous methylprednisolone. An independent validation cohort comprised 18 hyperthyroidism patients and roughly 15 patients who later progressed from hyperthyroidism to ophthalmopathy. To tell Graves' ophthalmopathy apart from Graves' hyperthyroidism, and to predict which patients would progress to ophthalmopathy, the study relied on TCR beta repertoire signatures. In six hyperthyroidism patients, T-cell repertoires of thyroid tissue and blood were compared. In total, some 140 blood samples were TCR-sequenced: roughly 45 ophthalmopathy, some 80 hyperthyroidism and about 17 hyperthyroidism-to-ophthalmopathy patients. To explore V-J signatures distinguishing ophthalmopathy from hyperthyroidism, a discovery set of some 100 patients (fewer than 45 ophthalmopathy, over 55 stable hyperthyroidism) was enrolled.

For repertoire sequencing, TCR beta CDR3 regions were amplified from RNA transcripts. The first round was an RT-PCR using HTBI primers with the Qiagen OneStep RT-PCR kit, and this first round was followed by a second-round multiplex PCR, then size selection and purification. Libraries were sequenced paired-end with 100 bp reads on an Illumina HiSeq2000. The study's processing was this. Reads were processed with SOAPnuke, discarding reads with adapters, uncalled bases, mean Phred below 15, or no exact constant-primer or identifier match. COPE v1.2.5 was used to merge the high-quality paired reads. Clonotypes were defined as unique nucleotide sequences and were aligned to IMGT TRB V, D and J references using MiTCR v1.1. The analysis was limited to V-J combinations with a frequency above 0.0001, which together covered about 99% of the repertoires. A TCR clonal expansion and chaos score per V-J combination was defined as the ratio of F50 clonal expansion to chaos observed in the TCRdist matrix. Welch's t-statistics and random forest were used to reduce features to more than ten V-J combinations, which were fed into a naive Bayes classifier. The similarity between thyroid and blood repertoires was quantified using the Morisita-Horn index. TCRdb took the public reads, trimmed them with fastp at Q25, ran MiXCR for clone calling and kept in-frame beta chains. For every CDR3 protein sequence, its rows merge into one entry that carries the most common genes and DNA. The V and J calls shown here were made by TCRdb, not taken from the authors' results. Here the sample has 900,000 to 1,200,000 distinct CDR3 sequences; 36% occur a single time. The biggest ten clones account for 11% of the sample.

The hyperthyroidism patients were 18 to 65 years old and newly diagnosed, with a disease duration of less than 2 months. Patients with other autoimmune diseases, uncontrolled infections, pregnancy or lactation were excluded. Clinical symptoms, serum thyroxine, TRAb, thyroid ultrasound and orbital computed tomography formed the basis of the diagnosis. Total RNA was extracted using Trizol reagent, and RNA quality was checked on an Agilent 2100 Bioanalyzer. Comments on this clonotype: The clone's antigen remains unknown. The input lacks base qualities; no much larger clone sits a single base away.

V and J lose 5 bases and 2 bases, and a span of 13 bases separates them. The CDR3 has 14 amino acids, counting the end cysteine and phenylalanine. Only the CDR3 DNA stays, 42 bases, in frame from base 1. CDR1 LGHNA and CDR2 YNFKEQ are derived from the germline V gene. Results and caveats for the whole study, not just this receptor: Most expanded thyroid clonotypes with frequency above 0.001 were also detected in blood, suggesting blood repertoires may reflect the thyroid immune response. In cross-validation, the 13-signature model distinguished ophthalmopathy from stable hyperthyroidism with about 87% sensitivity and about 84% specificity, and in the test set the corresponding values were approximately 80% and 75%. In validation, the model predicted ophthalmopathy progression with about 70% sensitivity and roughly 72% specificity; eleven to twelve predicted patients were CT-confirmed with GO in a median of about 6.2 months. Sample size was not statistically predetermined, and group allocation was not concealed from the investigators.

Specimen: peripheral blood or thyroid tissue (not recorded which). The chain is encoded by TRBV4-2 joined to TRBJ2-7; the D region possibly corresponds to TRBD1 (6 bases align). This TCR was recovered from an adult man with Graves' hyperthyroidism. The nucleotides are TGTGCCAGCAGCTCCCGTGGGGGCCCCTACGAGCAGTACTTC. Translated, it reads CASSSRGGPYEQYF.